These 12 T cell receptor beta chains share one sample of origin, sequenced in a study of blood T cell repertoires in COVID-19. TCRdb keeps only in-frame clones here, not all; method: immunoSEQ multiplex PCR. The data show some 110,000 clones, with about nine tenths seen just once and around 4.5% held by the top ten. The sequenced sample was peripheral blood. The receptors here all came from a man in his forties with acute or convalescent COVID-19.

This rearrangement joins TRBV7-3 to TRBJ2-1; perhaps TRBD2 as D (6 bases). The CDR3 spans 13 residues. With 2 bases removed from V and 7 bases from J, the gap between germline ends came to 9 bases. Looked up from germline, CDR1 is SGHTA and CDR2 is FQGTGA. In DNA, the CDR3 is TGTGCCAGCAGCTTAGCAGGGAGGAATGAGCAGTTCTTC. This encodes CASSLAGRNEQFF.

The genes are TRBV25-1 and TRBJ1-2; TRBD1 aligns across 8 bases. The germline gives CDR1 MGHDK, CDR2 SYGVNS. This CDR3 region has 14 residues. V dropped 4 bases and J dropped 8; count of bases not matched to a gene: 9. Here the CDR3 DNA reads TGTGCCAGCAGTGGCCACGACAGGGGATCGGGCTACACCTTC. Residues: CASSGHDRGSGYTF.

V usage is TRBV30 and J usage is TRBJ1-4, with 9 bases lining up with TRBD1. Germline assignment: CDR1 GTSNPN and CDR2 SVGIG (reference sequence). V lost 0 bases and J lost 8; bases outside the gene matches: 10. The CDR3 covers 16 residues. CDR3 sequence: CAWSVGGSGQGEKLFF. The CDR3 bases are TGTGCCTGGAGTGTAGGGGGGTCGGGACAGGGAGAAAAACTGTTTTTT.

V usage is TRBV5-1 and J usage is TRBJ1-4; tentatively, D is TRBD1 (6 bases). Germline V gene sequence: CDR1 SGHRS, CDR2 YFSETQ. The CDR3 has 14 amino acids. V was clipped by 5 bases and J by 3 bases, with 11 bases between them. In DNA, the CDR3 is TGCGCCAGCAGGCCGGGACACCCTAATGAAAAACTGTTTTTT. Its protein product is CASRPGHPNEKLFF.

The rearrangement uses TRBV2 and TRBJ1-2; TRBD1 matches at 7 bases. Germline lookup yields CDR1 SNHLY and CDR2 FYNNEI. The CDR3 length is 15 residues. V shed 9 bases and J 1 base; nucleotides not matched to a gene: 11. The CDR3 loop is CARRIWDRFNYGYTF. The CDR3 DNA is TGTGCCAGACGAATTTGGGACAGATTTAACTATGGCTACACCTTC.

In its sample, this clone was seen a few times. V usage is TRBV15 and J usage is TRBJ1-2; TRBD1 is a possible D gene (5 bases). The CDR3 loop spans 14 amino acids. Looked up from germline, CDR1 is LNHNV and CDR2 is YYDKDF (reference sequence). V gave up 4 bases and J gave up 8 bases, with 17 bases separating them. The CDR3 DNA reads as TGTGCCACCAGCACCCCTGATGGGGCAAGCGGCTACACCTTC. It is translated as CATSTPDGASGYTF.

The table lists this clone with a count of one. This sequence joins TRBV7-2 and TRBJ2-2; TRBD2 is a possible D gene (6 bases). CDR3 length: 15 amino acids. The V end was cut by 3 bases, the J end by 4 bases, with 12 bases between. The germline gives CDR1 SGHTA, CDR2 FQGNSA. The CDR3 DNA reads as TGTGCCAGCAGCTTCGGGGGTTTTGGCACCGGGGAGCTGTTTTTT. Its translation: CASSFGGFGTGELFF.

The chain carries TRBV5-5 and TRBJ1-2; tentative D call: TRBD1 (6 bases). The V and J ends lost 5 bases and 4 bases respectively, with 15 bases between them. CDR1 and CDR2 (germline): SGHKS, YYEKEE (reference sequence). This CDR3 has 14 amino acids. In DNA form, the CDR3 reads TGTGCCAGCAGTCTCCTACAGGGATTCTATGGCTACACCTTC. It encodes CASSLLQGFYGYTF.

The V call is TRBV7-2, the J call TRBJ2-1, with TRBD2 matching 7 bases. The CDR3 totals 16 residues. J was trimmed by 1 base and V by 5 bases; bases with no gene match: 8. CDR1 and CDR2 from the germline V gene are SGHTA and FQGNSA. CDR3 in amino acids: CASSTRLAGSYNEQFF. DNA for the CDR3: TGTGCCAGCAGCACCCGACTAGCTGGATCCTACAATGAGCAGTTCTTC.

The chain carries TRBV6-2 or TRBV6-3 and TRBJ2-7, with TRBD2 identical over 7 bases. The CDR3 sequence is 13 residues long. V shed 6 bases and J 6 bases; nucleotides not matched to a gene: 8. Germline V gene data show CDR1 as MNHEY and CDR2 as SVGEGT. The CDR3: CASSHRGGAEQYF. CDR3 nucleotide sequence: TGTGCCAGCAGCCACCGGGGAGGGGCCGAGCAGTACTTC.

The chain carries TRBV23-1 and TRBJ1-2, with D tentatively TRBD1 (5 bases). TRBV23-1 is sorted into the ORF group, with uncertain function. The CDR3 totals 12 residues. V dropped 7 bases and J dropped 5 bases, with 11 bases sitting between them. The CDR3 nucleotides are TGCGCCAGCACAAATACAGGTTATGGCTACACCTTC. Translated: CASTNTGYGYTF.

V gene TRBV28 combines with J gene TRBJ2-2; TRBD1 is a possible D gene (6 bases). The V end was cut by 7 bases, the J end by 9 bases, with 24 bases between. The V gene's germline CDR1 is MDHEN and CDR2 SYDVKM. The CDR3 is 16 residues long. DNA of the CDR3: TGTGCCAGCACTTACGGGACACACGCCTTGATTCGGGAGCTGTTTTTT. This codes for CASTYGTHALIRELFF.